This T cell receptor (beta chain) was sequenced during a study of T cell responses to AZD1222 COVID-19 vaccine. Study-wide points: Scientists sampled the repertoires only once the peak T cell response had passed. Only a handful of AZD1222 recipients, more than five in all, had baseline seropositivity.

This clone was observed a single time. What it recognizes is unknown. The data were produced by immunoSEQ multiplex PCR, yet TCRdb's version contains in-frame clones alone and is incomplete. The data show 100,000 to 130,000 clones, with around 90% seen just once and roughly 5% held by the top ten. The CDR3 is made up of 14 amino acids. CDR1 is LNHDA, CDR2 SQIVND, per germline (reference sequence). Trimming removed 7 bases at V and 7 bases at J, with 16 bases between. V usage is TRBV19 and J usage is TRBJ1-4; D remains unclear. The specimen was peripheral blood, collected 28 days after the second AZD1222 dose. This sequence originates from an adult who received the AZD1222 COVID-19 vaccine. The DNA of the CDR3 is TGTGCCAGTACCTCAAATGCGGCAGGTGAAAAACTGTTTTTT. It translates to CASTSNAAGEKLFF.